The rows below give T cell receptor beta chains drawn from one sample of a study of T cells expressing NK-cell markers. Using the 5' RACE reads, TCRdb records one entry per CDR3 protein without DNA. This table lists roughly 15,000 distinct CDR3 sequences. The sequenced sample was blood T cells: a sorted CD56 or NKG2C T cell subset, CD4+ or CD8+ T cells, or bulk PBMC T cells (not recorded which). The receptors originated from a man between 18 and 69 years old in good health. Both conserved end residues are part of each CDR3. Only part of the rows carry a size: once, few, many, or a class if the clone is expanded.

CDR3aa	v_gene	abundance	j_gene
CSAREGRLAGYNEQFF	TRBV20-1	-	TRBJ2-1
CASSEFGYEQYF	TRBV6-1	-	TRBJ2-7
CASSVESMSYNEQFF	TRBV9	-	TRBJ2-1
CSARDRIAGVVKAQYF	TRBV20-1	-	TRBJ2-3
CASSYLRGYEQYF	TRBV6-2/TRBV6-3	-	TRBJ2-7
CASSDRPGTGAQGANVLTF	TRBV6-4	-	TRBJ2-6
CASSSAGEETQYF	TRBV5-6	-	TRBJ2-5
CASSLGRAYEQYF	TRBV7-2	-	TRBJ2-7
CASNGGNTGELFF	TRBV12-3/TRBV12-4	-	TRBJ2-2
CASSLSRGSSPLHF	TRBV5-1	-	TRBJ1-6
CASSIGTVSPGELFF	TRBV7-9	-	TRBJ2-2
CASSSTSGSPREQYF	TRBV12-3/TRBV12-4	-	TRBJ2-7
CASSLRGTNEQYF	TRBV5-6	-	TRBJ2-7
CSARDPTEAFF	TRBV20-1	-	TRBJ1-1
CSARDSARGRTEAFF	TRBV20-1	-	TRBJ1-1
CSASKASGANVLTF	TRBV20-1	-	TRBJ2-6
CASSWQGPGYEQYF	TRBV11-1	-	TRBJ2-7
CASSDTGTRRYNEQFF	TRBV6-2/TRBV6-3	-	TRBJ2-1
CASSLGVGGSVQLYNEQFF	TRBV11-2	-	TRBJ2-1
CSARDSRGLGGYTF	TRBV20-1	-	TRBJ1-2
CSAGSGRSYEQYF	TRBV20-1	-	TRBJ2-7
CASSGVDRGHEQFF	TRBV5-6	-	TRBJ2-1
CASSPISENTEAFF	TRBV18	-	TRBJ1-1
CASSTVPNTGELFF	TRBV12-3/TRBV12-4	-	TRBJ2-2
CASSPGTGPYEQYF	TRBV19	-	TRBJ2-7
CAISGGGGQPQHF	TRBV10-3	-	TRBJ1-5
CASSFYAGTSGSGTGELFF	TRBV7-2	-	TRBJ2-2
CASSLVAGGPNEQFF	TRBV7-2	-	TRBJ2-1
CASSRGGSDTQYF	TRBV12-3/TRBV12-4	medium-sized	TRBJ2-3
CASSPTGNQPQHF	TRBV5-1	-	TRBJ1-5
CASSYSTDQETQYF	TRBV6-5	-	TRBJ2-5
CATAGTSGSRGYQETQYF	TRBV24-1	-	TRBJ2-5
CASSKTSPLGEQFF	TRBV9	-	TRBJ2-1
CASSSSPGLGYNEQFF	TRBV12-3/TRBV12-4	-	TRBJ2-1
CASSLLSGDNEQFF	TRBV5-1	-	TRBJ2-1
CASSPDLGRGDYEQYF	TRBV5-1	-	TRBJ2-7
CASSQRVGENTEAFF	TRBV23-1	-	TRBJ1-1
CASSEFSPTYEQYF	TRBV25-1	-	TRBJ2-7
CSAREGAEISSYNSPLHF	TRBV20-1	-	TRBJ1-6
CASSLGGASGNEQFF	TRBV7-2	-	TRBJ2-1
CASSLGINSPLHF	TRBV12-3/TRBV12-4	-	TRBJ1-6
CASSLEGTGHYEQYF	TRBV12-3/TRBV12-4	-	TRBJ2-7
CASSPRASTSYEQYF	TRBV12-3/TRBV12-4	medium-sized	TRBJ2-7
CASSFPYTPRGTDTQYF	TRBV28	-	TRBJ2-3
CASSSDPGTRRGYEQYF	TRBV12-3/TRBV12-4	-	TRBJ2-7
CASSQGAGPRALQYF	TRBV3-1	-	TRBJ2-4
CASSRTLIGRDRYRMNTEAFF	TRBV7-9	-	TRBJ1-1
CASSRSRDSRGYEQYF	TRBV3-1	-	TRBJ2-7
CSVERFTGNTIYF	TRBV29-1	-	TRBJ1-3
CATSEPGTGVTQYF	TRBV24-1	-	TRBJ2-5
CASSPTGTSYNEQFF	TRBV5-5	-	TRBJ2-1
CASRSGTGAWAKNIQYF	TRBV28	-	TRBJ2-4
CASSVQGMDYGYTF	TRBV7-8	-	TRBJ1-2
CASTPYRGADTQYF	TRBV12-3/TRBV12-4	-	TRBJ2-3
CASTVLADTGELFF	TRBV9	-	TRBJ2-2